These T cell receptor beta chains were read from a single sample in a study of long-term antiretroviral therapy in people with HIV. The repertoire was sequenced with immunoSEQ multiplex PCR; TCRdb's copy has only in-frame clones and lacks some. The repertoire has around 33,000 clones, approximately 80% of them found once; the top ten carry around 14%. The sequencing used unsorted PBMCs, collected 0.3 years after starting antiretroviral therapy. These receptors were collected from a man aged 18 to 30 with HIV. Both conserved end residues are part of each CDR3. For some rows the clone size is stated as once, few or many, or as a class when expanded; others skip it.

v_gene	abundance	CDR3aa
TRBV6-6	NA	CASSLTGELFF
TRBV27	NA	CASSWLLAGGPYEQFF
TRBV7-9	few	CASSSGQGDNSPLHF
TRBV30	few	CAWSGYLAGQFEQFF
TRBV2	NA	CASSTGQQFYEQYF
TRBV19	NA	CASKRIGGSADTQYF
TRBV7-8	once	CASSPQGRREYF
TRBV29-1	NA	CSPAGVKGYGYTF
TRBV6-4	NA	CASSDFIGRPQHF
TRBV28	NA	CASSLGTDTQYF
TRBV18	NA	CASSPPRTGETQYF
TRBV28	NA	CASSLDSTYSNQPQHF
TRBV19	few	CASTKGTENTGELFF
TRBV6-4	NA	CASSRDPQGAIYGYTF
TRBV5-4	NA	CASSLRAGSTGELFF
TRBV19	NA	CASSKGPFNSPLHF
TRBV4-1	NA	CASSQERRGETQYF
TRBV11-1	NA	CASSLVQERNTEAFF
TRBV6-1	NA	CASSDNRGSEKLFF
TRBV4-2	few	CASSQSPGQNIYEQYF
TRBV10-3	once	CAISAIAGGATDTQYF
TRBV19	NA	CASWGQGRETQYF
TRBV14	NA	CASSRGGREPEQYF
TRBV18	NA	CASSRSDTEAFF
TRBV7-9	NA	CASRPLLEGARQHEQFF
TRBV29-1	NA	CSVGTLGGADTQYF
TRBV19	NA	CASSFGGPYREQYF
TRBV6-5	NA	CASSSSVPYEQYF
TRBV5-1	once	CASSPGVNTEAFF
TRBV6-6	NA	CASSYGTEQYF
TRBV27	NA	CASSFAGGTYEQYF
TRBV19	NA	CASRALAGGYGYTF
TRBV28	NA	CASRASGSEEQYF
TRBV18	NA	CASSPGASEKLFF
TRBV12-5	NA	CASGLVAVTGYTF
TRBV19	NA	CASSTGRNTEAFF
TRBV10-3	NA	CAIRGGDRDYEQYF
TRBV18	NA	CASSPRTDAYEQYF
TRBV28	NA	CASSREGAAGANVLTF
TRBV27	NA	CASSTGTGAYEQYF
TRBV7-9	NA	CASSQAQGVQPQHF